Presented here are 23 T cell receptor beta chains from one specimen sequenced in a study of T cell responses to AZD1222 COVID-19 vaccine. TCRdb's copy holds only in-frame clones and misses some; the assay was immunoSEQ multiplex PCR. The sample lists 110,000 to 150,000 clones; about 89% were seen once. The sample here was peripheral blood, taken on day 0 of AZD1222 vaccination. The source of these receptors is an adult in good health.

The J gene is TRBJ2-4, the V gene TRBV15; the match to TRBD2 covers 8 bases. Germline values: CDR1 LNHNV, CDR2 YYDKDF (reference sequence). This CDR3 has 24 amino acids. Unmatched junction bases numbered 25, after V lost 0 bases and J lost 0 bases. For the CDR3, the DNA is TGTGCCACCAGCAGAGATAGGGCAGGCTCCTGGGGTAGCGGGACCGGACTAGCCAAAAACATTCAGTACTTC. Translating it yields CATSRDRAGSWGSGTGLAKNIQYF.

The chain recombines TRBV5-6 with TRBJ2-7, with D perhaps matching TRBD1 or TRBD2 (5 bases each). The V gene lost 2 bases and the J gene lost 2 bases, with 11 bases spanning the gap. Germline-derived CDR1 and CDR2 are SGHDT and YYEEEE. The CDR3 contains 14 residues. In DNA, the CDR3 is TGTGCCAGCAGCTTTGGGACGGGGCCCTACGAGCAGTACTTC. The encoded protein is CASSFGTGPYEQYF.

The gene calls are TRBV7-9 and TRBJ2-1, with 9 bases matching TRBD1. With V trimmed by 5 bases and J by 9 bases, 14 bases remained unmatched. CDR3 length equals 16 residues. Germline V gene data show CDR1 as SEHNR and CDR2 as FQNEAQ (reference sequence). In DNA, the CDR3 is TGTGCCAGCAGCGAACCGGGACAGGGAACAATCAGTGAGCAGTTCTTC. Its protein is CASSEPGQGTISEQFF.

V gene TRBV7-9 combines with J gene TRBJ2-1, with TRBD2 matching 7 bases. Germline CDR1 and CDR2: SEHNR and FQNEAQ (reference sequence). After removal of 7 bases from V and 7 bases from J, the junction contained 13 bases not matched to a gene. This CDR3 has 15 residues. The chain's CDR3 is CASTPGWGGFNEQFF. In DNA form, the CDR3 reads TGTGCCAGCACCCCCGGGTGGGGGGGGTTTAATGAGCAGTTCTTC.

This clone was detected a few times. The chain couples TRBV2 to TRBJ2-1, with D perhaps matching TRBD2 (5 bases). V was pared by 6 bases and J by 2 bases, with 17 bases between. The CDR3 sequence is 16 residues long. The V gene's germline CDR1 is SNHLY and CDR2 FYNNEI. CDR3 in DNA: TGTGCCAGCAGCGGGGTCCGTGGGGTAGCCTACAATGAGCAGTTCTTC. It translates to CASSGVRGVAYNEQFF.

The J gene is TRBJ2-1, the V gene TRBV4-1; 14 nucleotides agree with TRBD2. Germline assignment: CDR1 MGHRA and CDR2 YSYEKL. The J segment lost 6 bases and the V segment lost 1 base, leaving 8 bases of the junction unmatched. The CDR3 covers 18 residues. The CDR3 sequence: CASSQVDLGLAGGNEQFF. The CDR3 DNA is TGCGCCAGCAGCCAAGTGGATCTTGGACTAGCGGGGGGCAATGAGCAGTTCTTC.

The V gene is TRBV2, the J gene TRBJ1-2, with D unresolved. V shed 6 bases and J shed 3 bases, with 17 bases lying between them. CDR1 is SNHLY, CDR2 FYNNEI, per germline. This CDR3 has 15 residues. CDR3 in amino acids: CASRPPGSDHYGYTF. CDR3 in DNA: TGTGCCAGCAGACCCCCGGGCTCCGACCACTATGGCTACACCTTC.

This clone showed up just once. The chain recombines TRBV18 with TRBJ2-1; possibly TRBD2 for D (8 bases). The germline V and J ends were trimmed by 3 bases and 2 bases, with 17 bases remaining between them. This CDR3 spans 17 amino acids. The germline CDR1 and CDR2 sequences are KGHSH and LQKENI. The CDR3 sequence: CASSPLPGGTAYNEQFF. DNA of the CDR3: TGTGCCAGCTCACCCCTGCCGGGGGGGACAGCCTACAATGAGCAGTTCTTC.

The rearrangement joins TRBV27 to TRBJ2-1, with TRBD1 identical over 12 bases. CDR1 and CDR2 from the germline V gene are MNHEY and SMNVEV (reference sequence). This CDR3 contains 14 residues. J was trimmed by 15 bases and V by 4 bases; bases with no gene match: 10. The CDR3 DNA is TGTGCCAGCAGTTCCTGGGACAGGGGGCATCTATTGTTCTTC. Protein: CASSSWDRGHLLFF.

The genes are TRBV18 and TRBJ1-2; D may be TRBD1 (6 bases). CDR1 is KGHSH, CDR2 LQKENI, per germline. The CDR3 length is 15 residues. Trimming pared 0 bases from V and 5 bases from J, leaving 13 bases between. The CDR3 is CASSPPIAGEYGYTF. Written as DNA, the CDR3 is TGTGCCAGCTCACCACCAATTGCAGGGGAGTATGGCTACACCTTC.

The chain carries TRBV11-3 and TRBJ1-3; 7 bases are shared with TRBD1. Trimming took 0 bases from V and 0 from J; bases not matched to a gene: 11. The germline V gene encodes CDR1 SGHNT and CDR2 YENEEA. This CDR3 comprises 19 residues. The CDR3 region is CASSLDLIGTAGSGNTIYF. In nucleotides, the CDR3 is TGTGCCAGCAGCTTAGACCTTATCGGGACAGCCGGCTCTGGAAACACCATATATTTT. Full variable domain (missing parts from reference TRBV11-3 and TRBJ1-3): EAGVVQSPRYKIIEKKQPVAFWCNPISGHNTLYWYLQNLGQGPELLIRYENEEAVDDSQLPKDRFSAERLKGVDSTLKIQPAELGDSAVYLCASSLDLIGTAGSGNTIYFGEGSWLTVV.

V is TRBV28 and J is TRBJ1-2; 9 bases map to TRBD1. CDR3 size: 14 residues. The V gene end was trimmed by 3 bases and the J gene end by 2 bases; junction bases not matched to a gene: 1. Germline V lookup: CDR1 MDHEN, CDR2 SYDVKM. CDR3 amino acids: CASSFDRGNYGYTF. CDR3 in DNA: TGTGCCAGCAGTTTTGACAGGGGGAACTATGGCTACACCTTC.

The rearrangement links TRBV28 to TRBJ2-7; 9 bases line up with TRBD1. V lost 2 bases and J lost 5; bases outside the gene matches: 1. The germline gives CDR1 MDHEN, CDR2 SYDVKM. The CDR3 spans 13 residues. CDR3 sequence: CASSLTGGDEQYF. The CDR3 region has the DNA TGTGCCAGCAGTTTAACAGGGGGCGACGAGCAGTACTTC.

The J gene is TRBJ2-1, the V gene TRBV5-1; 11 bases fit TRBD2. Per germline, CDR1 SGHRS and CDR2 YFSETQ. J gave up 7 bases and V 1 base, and 7 bases lay outside the gene matches. The CDR3 covers 16 residues. The CDR3 sequence is CASSLMASGGFNEQFF. CDR3 DNA sequence: TGCGCCAGCAGCTTGATGGCTAGCGGGGGGTTTAATGAGCAGTTCTTC.

This sequence joins TRBV4-3 and TRBJ2-1, with 10 bases lining up with TRBD2. The V segment lost 4 bases and the J segment 7 bases; nucleotides outside the gene matches: 7. Germline V gene sequence: CDR1 LGHNA, CDR2 YSLEER. The length of the CDR3 is 15 residues. As DNA, the CDR3 is TGCGCCAGCAGCCTGGGACTAGCGTTATTGAATGAGCAGTTCTTC. The encoded protein is CASSLGLALLNEQFF.

The chain uses TRBV21-1 and TRBJ2-7; the tabulated D call, TRBD1, remains unverified against the DNA. TRBV21-1 counts as a pseudogene. The CDR3 has 12 residues. Written as DNA, the CDR3 is TGTGCCAGACCGGGACAGCCTCACGAGCAGTACTTC. It translates to CARPGQPHEQYF.

The rearrangement links TRBV7-9 to TRBJ2-7; possibly TRBD2 for D (5 bases). This CDR3 is 15 amino acids long. Per the germline V gene, CDR1 is SEHNR and CDR2 is FQNEAQ (reference sequence). Between the trimmed V and J ends, which lost 1 base and 4 bases, there was a span of 14 bases. CDR3 in DNA: TGTGCCAGCAGCTTAGACGCTGGGAGAAGGTACGAGCAGTACTTC. Translation: CASSLDAGRRYEQYF.

This clone was recorded many times. The chain employs TRBV5-6 and TRBJ1-2; D is undetermined. Germline V CDR1 and CDR2: SGHDT, YYEEEE. V lost 0 bases, J lost 2 bases, and 11 bases lay in between. This CDR3 region has 15 residues. CDR3 loop: CASSLVVTWNYGYTF. DNA of the CDR3: TGTGCCAGCAGCTTGGTAGTTACATGGAACTATGGCTACACCTTC. Supplemented by reference TRBV5-6 and TRBJ1-2, the full variable domain reads DAGVTQSPTHLIKTRGQQVTLRCSPKSGHDTVSWYQQALGQGPQFIFQYYEEEERQRGNFPDRFSGHQFPNYSSELNVNALLLGDSALYLCASSLVVTWNYGYTFGSGTRLTVV.

The V call is TRBV29-1, the J call TRBJ1-2; D gene ambiguous. This CDR3 comprises 13 residues. Trimming took off 2 bases at V and 6 bases at J, with 13 bases between the two ends. Germline CDR1 is SQVTM and CDR2 is ANQGSEA. The CDR3, as DNA: TGCAGCGTTGAAAACCCATCCCGAGATGGCTACACCTTC. Translating it yields CSVENPSRDGYTF.

This rearrangement joins TRBV10-1 to TRBJ1-3; possibly TRBD1 for D (6 bases). Germline lookup yields CDR1 WNHNN and CDR2 SYGVQD (reference sequence). The CDR3 is made up of 18 amino acids. V lost 6 bases and J lost 0, with 21 bases in between. The CDR3 nucleotides read TGCGCCAGCAGCCCCGGGGGCAGGCCTGACCACTCTGGAAACACCATATATTTT. This gives the protein CASSPGGRPDHSGNTIYF.

This clone was observed a handful of times. The V call is TRBV2, the J call TRBJ2-5, with 9 bases fitting TRBD2. V lost 4 bases to trimming and J lost 5 bases; unmatched junction nucleotides: 8. This CDR3 spans 15 amino acids. Germline-derived CDR1 and CDR2 are SNHLY and FYNNEI. The chain's CDR3 is CASSVAGARWETQYF. For the CDR3, the DNA is TGTGCCAGCAGTGTAGCGGGGGCCCGGTGGGAGACCCAGTACTTC.

V gene TRBV7-2 combines with J gene TRBJ1-5; D might be TRBD1 (5 bases). V was clipped by 4 bases and J by 3 bases, with 13 bases between them. The CDR3 is 15 amino acids. Germline V CDR1 and CDR2: SGHTA, FQGNSA. DNA for the CDR3: TGTGCCAGCAGCTCTAGGGGCCCTTCCAATCAGCCCCAGCATTTT. Translation: CASSSRGPSNQPQHF.

V and J are TRBV19 and TRBJ1-4; 8 bases match TRBD1. J lost 8 bases, V lost 3 bases, and 5 bases had no gene match. This CDR3 has 14 amino acids. Germline V CDR1 and CDR2: LNHDA, SQIVND (reference sequence). The CDR3 region has the DNA TGTGCCAGTAGTATCGGGACAGGAGGGGAAAAACTGTTTTTT. This encodes CASSIGTGGEKLFF. The full variable domain, its missing parts supplied by reference TRBV19 and TRBJ1-4, is DGGITQSPKYLFRKEGQNVTLSCEQNLNHDAMYWYRQDPGQGLRLIYYSQIVNDFQKGDIAEGYSVSREKKESFPLTVTSAQKNPTAFYLCASSIGTGGEKLFFGSGTQLSVL.